This T cell receptor beta chain was sequenced for a study of T-cell memory formation after mild COVID-19. Study summary: TCR clusters showed largely donor specificity.

V was clipped by 2 bases and J by 3 bases, with 12 bases between them. The CDR3 is 15 amino acids. The germline CDR1 and CDR2 sequences are SEHNR and FQNEAQ (reference sequence). TCRdb called the 5' RACE reads again in MiXCR, with one record for every CDR3 protein. Of a few hundred thousand distinct CDR3 sequences listed, roughly 21% are singletons. Study-wide points: Shrinking CD4+ clones were chiefly CM and EM; CD8+ ones were chiefly EMRA. That cross-reactive memory joined was suggested by some responding clones appearing in pre-infection memory.

This clonotype was recorded a few times. The antigen is unknown. Sequenced: PBMCs or a T cell subset sorted from them (not recorded which). This TCR was recovered from an adult woman who had mild COVID-19 (a few samples of this study predate the infection). Cell type and time point are not known. J is TRBJ2-3 and V is TRBV7-9; tentative D call: TRBD2 (5 bases). The CDR3 sequence: CASSLRKRGTDTQYF. CDR3 in DNA: TGTGCCAGCAGCTTACGGAAGAGAGGGACAGATACGCAGTATTTT.